Below, 19 T cell receptor beta chains from the same sample are listed, as sequenced in a study of response to subunit inactivated influenza vaccine. TCRdb passed the RT-PCR reads through MiXCR, listing each CDR3 protein once. The table lists about 650,000 distinct CDR3 sequences, 14% of them singletons, with 7.6% in the top ten. Material: PBMCs from blood, obtained roughly 15 days before vaccination. The receptors come from a man aged 50 to 59 who received an inactivated influenza vaccine.

In its sample, this clonotype was seen a few times. The rearrangement uses TRBV20-1 and TRBJ1-5; D unresolved. The CDR3 is 15 amino acids. V lost 0 bases to trimming and J lost 0 bases, with 9 bases between them. Germline CDR1 reads DFQATT; CDR2 reads SNEGSKA (reference sequence). CDR3 region: CSARDWEDSNQPQHF. The CDR3 DNA reads TGCAGTGCTAGAGATTGGGAGGATAGCAATCAGCCCCAGCATTTT.

Only a few counts were recorded for this clonotype. The rearrangement links TRBV19 to TRBJ2-2; the match to TRBD2 covers 12 bases. Germline lookup yields CDR1 LNHDA and CDR2 SQIVND (reference sequence). The CDR3 runs 15 residues. The junction had 3 bases not matched to a gene; V was cut back by 4 bases and J by 6 bases. This chain's CDR3 is CASSTLAGGSGELFF. The CDR3 DNA is TGTGCCAGTAGTACACTAGCGGGAGGTTCCGGGGAGCTGTTTTTT.

A single count supports this clonotype. The rearrangement joins TRBV30 to TRBJ2-6, with 12 bases matching TRBD2. Germline trimming cut 6 bases from V and 4 bases from J; bases unmatched to any gene: 16. Per germline, CDR1 GTSNPN and CDR2 SVGIG (reference sequence). The CDR3 has 19 amino acids. CDR3 amino acids: CACSSLGLAGPSGANVLTF. As DNA, the CDR3 is TGTGCCTGCAGCTCCCTCGGACTAGCGGGACCCTCAGGGGCCAACGTCCTGACTTTC.

At least ten counts were recorded for this clonotype. The junction shows a germline mismatch at one end, possibly a read error. The V gene is TRBV7-2, the J gene TRBJ2-5; D gene uncertain. In germline, CDR1 is SGHTA, CDR2 FQGNSA. This CDR3 region has 11 residues. The CDR3 loop is CASSSNQPMDF. CDR3 nucleotide sequence: TGTGCCAGCAGCTCTAACCAGCCCATGGACTTC.

This clonotype was seen a handful of times. This may be a read error: a much more frequent sequence differs by one nucleotide. The V call is TRBV30, the J call TRBJ2-5, with a tentative D call TRBD1 (5 bases). Looked up from germline, CDR1 is GTSNPN and CDR2 is SVGIG (reference sequence). Trimming removed 5 bases from V and 7 bases from J, with 14 bases in between. The CDR3 contains 12 residues. As DNA, the CDR3 is TGTGCCTGGGACGCTGGGGCCGGGACCCAGTACTTC. It encodes CAWDAGAGTQYF.

This clonotype appeared many times. The chain links TRBV20-1 to TRBJ1-5, with D unresolved. Trimming took off 0 bases at V and 0 bases at J, with 12 bases between the two ends. Germline values: CDR1 DFQATT, CDR2 SNEGSKA (reference sequence). CDR3 length equals 16 residues. CDR3 DNA sequence: TGCAGTGCTAGAGATCTTCGCCACGATAGCAATCAGCCCCAGCATTTT. Encoded protein: CSARDLRHDSNQPQHF.

There are a few counts of this clonotype. The genes are TRBV20-1 and TRBJ2-7; D unresolved. Trimming took off 1 base at V and 7 bases at J, with 8 bases between the two ends. Germline loops: CDR1 DFQATT, CDR2 SNEGSKA (reference sequence). This CDR3 spans 11 amino acids. The CDR3 region is CSARVAGEQYF. The CDR3 DNA sequence: TGCAGTGCTAGAGTAGCCGGGGAGCAGTACTTC.

This clonotype showed up many times. V and J are TRBV5-1 and TRBJ1-1, with TRBD1 matching over 7 bases. With 5 bases clipped from V and 2 bases from J, the junction kept 21 bases outside the gene matches. Looked up from germline, CDR1 is SGHRS and CDR2 is YFSETQ. CDR3 size: 19 residues. The CDR3 reads CASRSRVGQALRTNTEAFF. DNA of the CDR3: TGCGCCAGCAGATCCCGGGTAGGACAGGCTTTAAGAACCAACACTGAAGCTTTCTTT.

This clonotype turned up a few times. The J gene is TRBJ2-1, the V gene TRBV2; TRBD2 matches at 10 bases. With V trimmed by 9 bases and J by 4 bases, 6 bases remained unmatched. This CDR3 region has 14 residues. Germline V gene data show CDR1 as SNHLY and CDR2 as FYNNEI. CDR3: CASNSGGRYNEQFF. The CDR3 nucleotides read TGTGCCAGTAATAGCGGGGGGCGATACAATGAGCAGTTCTTC.

The chain couples TRBV29-1 to TRBJ2-3; TRBD1 is a possible D gene (6 bases). Per germline, CDR1 SQVTM and CDR2 ANQGSEA. The CDR3 runs to 13 residues. V lost 4 bases and J 0 bases, leaving 8 bases between the germline ends. The DNA for the CDR3 is TGCAGCGTTGGGACAGCAAGCACAGATACGCAGTATTTT. Protein product: CSVGTASTDTQYF.

This clonotype was detected a few times. The chain has TRBV4-1 and TRBJ1-1; D is undetermined. Trimming shortened V by 0 bases and J by 6 bases, and 11 bases separated the two germline ends. The length of the CDR3 is 14 residues. Germline lookup yields CDR1 MGHRA and CDR2 YSYEKL. CDR3 sequence reads: CASSQENLGAEAFF. DNA of the CDR3: TGCGCCAGCAGCCAAGAAAACCTTGGGGCTGAAGCTTTCTTT.

As concerns this clonotype: Relative to the germline gene, one junction end is altered; a read error may explain this. This sequence joins TRBV15 and TRBJ2-1; the D is unclear. Germline lookup yields CDR1 LNHNV and CDR2 YYDKDF (reference sequence). This CDR3 is built from 12 residues. The CDR3 spells CVTSRYPTEQFF. CDR3 DNA sequence: TGTGTCACCAGCAGATATCCGACTGAGCAGTTCTTC.

This clonotype was observed many times. The V call is TRBV6-1, the J call TRBJ2-7, with D possibly matching TRBD1 (6 bases). The CDR3 contains 14 residues. In germline, CDR1 is MNHNS, CDR2 SASEGT. The V end lost 5 bases, the J end lost 3 bases, and 14 bases lay between the germline ends. Here the CDR3 DNA reads TGTGCCAGCAGTCCACCGGGACAAGTCTACGAGCAGTACTTC. Its translation: CASSPPGQVYEQYF.

This clonotype was seen only a few times. The chain links TRBV20-1 to TRBJ2-7; no clear D gene. Looked up from germline, CDR1 is DFQATT and CDR2 is SNEGSKA (reference sequence). Trimming pared 6 bases from V and 1 base from J, leaving 16 bases between. The CDR3 loop spans 14 amino acids. In nucleotides, the CDR3 is TGCAGTGCGCCGCCCGGCCCCGGGTCCTACGAGCAGTACTTC. It is translated as CSAPPGPGSYEQYF.

This clonotype turned up a few times. The CDR3 coding sequence is TGCGCCAGCAGCTTCGGAGAGGGCGGACAGCCCCAGCATTTT. Protein sequence: CASSFGEGGQPQHF. This sequence joins TRBV5-1 and TRBJ1-5, with D uncertain. This CDR3 is 14 amino acids long. Germline lookup yields CDR1 SGHRS and CDR2 YFSETQ. The V end lost 2 bases, the J end lost 7 bases, and 13 bases lay between the germline ends.

This clonotype turned up a few times. V and J are TRBV7-9 and TRBJ2-1, with TRBD2 matching 12 bases. J gave up 7 bases and V 5 bases, and 12 bases lay outside the gene matches. This CDR3 is 17 amino acids long. Germline values: CDR1 SEHNR, CDR2 FQNEAQ (reference sequence). The CDR3 is CASSPGGLAGGLNEQFF. CDR3 DNA sequence: TGTGCCAGCAGCCCTGGGGGGCTAGCGGGGGGGCTGAATGAGCAGTTCTTC.

This clonotype was counted at least ten times. The gene calls are TRBV5-1 and TRBJ2-7; TRBD1 matches at 9 bases. The V gene's germline CDR1 is SGHRS and CDR2 YFSETQ. J gave up 2 bases and V 2 bases, and 2 bases lay outside the gene matches. The CDR3 runs 14 residues. The CDR3 region is CASSFGTGTYEQYF. The DNA of the CDR3 is TGCGCCAGCAGCTTTGGGACAGGGACCTACGAGCAGTACTTC.

V and J are TRBV20-1 and TRBJ1-2; no clear D gene. V dropped 2 bases and J dropped 8 bases, with 12 bases sitting between them. The CDR3 contains 12 residues. Germline lookup yields CDR1 DFQATT and CDR2 SNEGSKA (reference sequence). The CDR3 is CSARFLTKGYTF. The CDR3 DNA reads TGCAGTGCTAGATTCTTGACAAAGGGCTACACCTTC.

This clonotype was recorded a few times. V is TRBV5-1 and J is TRBJ2-1; 10 nucleotides align to TRBD2. Trimming took 4 bases from V and 3 from J; bases not matched to a gene: 10. The germline CDR1 and CDR2 sequences are SGHRS and YFSETQ. The CDR3 totals 17 residues. In DNA, the CDR3 is TGCGCCAGCAGCGGGGGGGTCCTAGCGGGAGTCTACAATGAGCAGTTCTTC. Residues: CASSGGVLAGVYNEQFF.